The rows below give T cell receptor beta chains drawn from one sample of a study of cytomegalovirus exposure and HLA in healthy donors. Clones were read by immunoSEQ multiplex PCR, and TCRdb kept only the in-frame ones, dropping some. The sample holds some 130,000 clones, 55% to 75% seen once. Sequenced material: PBMCs. Receptors were obtained from a human donor in good health. The CDR3 runs from the conserved cysteine through the conserved F or W. Fields, in order: D gene, J gene, clone size, V gene, CDR3 DNA, CDR3 protein. The D gene is left open where the match is weak. Clone size, where shown, is once, few, many, or a class for clones that have expanded.

d_gene: TRBD1; j_gene: TRBJ2-1; abundance: NA; v_gene: TRBV28; CDR3nt: TGTGCCAGCAGTGCCTACAGGGGCGACTACTACAATGAGCAGTTCTTC; CDR3aa: CASSAYRGDYYNEQFF
d_gene: TRBD1; j_gene: TRBJ1-2; abundance: NA; v_gene: TRBV19; CDR3nt: TGTGCCAGTAGTATACGACCCAGGACAGGGGACGGCTACACCTTC; CDR3aa: CASSIRPRTGDGYTF
d_gene: TRBD1; j_gene: TRBJ1-4; abundance: few; v_gene: TRBV7-9; CDR3nt: TGTGCCAGCAGCTTAGGGGGACAGGGGGGAGAAAAACTGTTTTTT; CDR3aa: CASSLGGQGGEKLFF
d_gene: NA; j_gene: TRBJ2-5; abundance: once; v_gene: TRBV5-1; CDR3nt: TGCGCCAGCAGCTTGACAGGGGGGGGAGAGACCCAGTACTTC; CDR3aa: CASSLTGGGETQYF
d_gene: NA; j_gene: TRBJ1-4; abundance: once; v_gene: TRBV5-1; CDR3nt: TGCGCCAGCAGCTTGGCACCCCGGAGTGAAAAACTGTTTTTT; CDR3aa: CASSLAPRSEKLFF
d_gene: TRBD1; j_gene: TRBJ2-7; abundance: few; v_gene: TRBV30; CDR3nt: TGTGCCTGGAGGCATCCGGGACAGGGTCAAGTGCAGTACTTC; CDR3aa: CAWRHPGQGQVQYF
d_gene: TRBD1; j_gene: TRBJ1-2; abundance: NA; v_gene: TRBV13; CDR3nt: TGTGCCAGCAGCCCCCGCACCGGGACAGGGGGGATCCTTAACTATGGCTACACCTTC; CDR3aa: CASSPRTGTGGILNYGYTF
d_gene: TRBD2; j_gene: TRBJ2-7; abundance: NA; v_gene: TRBV10-3; CDR3nt: TGTGCCATCAGTGGGTTAGGCGGGGGTTCAGTAGAGCAGTACTTC; CDR3aa: CAISGLGGGSVEQYF
d_gene: NA; j_gene: TRBJ1-5; abundance: NA; v_gene: TRBV30; CDR3nt: TGTGCCTGGAGTCGACACGTTAGCAATCAGCCCCAGCATTTT; CDR3aa: CAWSRHVSNQPQHF
d_gene: NA; j_gene: TRBJ1-4; abundance: few; v_gene: TRBV2; CDR3nt: TGTGCCAGCAGTGAAGCGCTTCGGGTTGCGAGTGAAAAACTGTTTTTT; CDR3aa: CASSEALRVASEKLFF
d_gene: NA; j_gene: TRBJ2-7; abundance: NA; v_gene: TRBV2; CDR3nt: TGTGCCAGCGCCGACATTCCGGCCTACGAGCAGTACTTC; CDR3aa: CASADIPAYEQYF